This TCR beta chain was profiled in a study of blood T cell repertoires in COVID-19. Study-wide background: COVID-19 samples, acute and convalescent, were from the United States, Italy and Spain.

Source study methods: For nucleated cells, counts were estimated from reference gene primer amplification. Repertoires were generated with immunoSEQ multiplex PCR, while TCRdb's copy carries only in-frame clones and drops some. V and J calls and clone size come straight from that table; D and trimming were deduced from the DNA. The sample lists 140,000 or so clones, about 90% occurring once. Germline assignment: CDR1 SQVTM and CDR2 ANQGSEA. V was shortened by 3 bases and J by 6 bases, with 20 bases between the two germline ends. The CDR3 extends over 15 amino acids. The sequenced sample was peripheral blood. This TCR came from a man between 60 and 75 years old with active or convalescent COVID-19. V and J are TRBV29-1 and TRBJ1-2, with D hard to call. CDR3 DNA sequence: TGCAGCGTTGATCTTCTGGGAGGGAAGGGTGATGGCTACACCTTC. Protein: CSVDLLGGKGDGYTF. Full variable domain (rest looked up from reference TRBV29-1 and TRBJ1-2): SAVISQKPSRDICQRGTSLTIQCQVDSQVTMMFWYRQQPGQSLTLIATANQGSEATYESGFVIDKFPISRPNLTFSTLTVSNMSPEDSSIYLCSVDLLGGKGDGYTFGSGTRLTVV.